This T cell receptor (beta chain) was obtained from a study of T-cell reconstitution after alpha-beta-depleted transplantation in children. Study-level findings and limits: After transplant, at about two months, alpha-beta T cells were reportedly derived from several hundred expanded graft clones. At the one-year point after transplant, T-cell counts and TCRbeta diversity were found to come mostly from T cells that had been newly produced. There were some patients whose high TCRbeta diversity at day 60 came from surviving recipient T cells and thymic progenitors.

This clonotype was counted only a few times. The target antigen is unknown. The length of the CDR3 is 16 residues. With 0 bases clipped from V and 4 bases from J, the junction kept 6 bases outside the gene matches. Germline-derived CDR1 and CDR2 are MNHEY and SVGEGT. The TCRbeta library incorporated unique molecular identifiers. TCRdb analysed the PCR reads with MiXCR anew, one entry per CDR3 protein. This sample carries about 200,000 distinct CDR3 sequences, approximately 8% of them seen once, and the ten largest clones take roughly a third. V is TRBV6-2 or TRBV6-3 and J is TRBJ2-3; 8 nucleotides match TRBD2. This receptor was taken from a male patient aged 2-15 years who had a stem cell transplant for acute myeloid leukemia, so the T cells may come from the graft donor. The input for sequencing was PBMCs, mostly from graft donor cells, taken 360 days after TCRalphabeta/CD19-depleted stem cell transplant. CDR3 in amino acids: CASSYSYGRGSDTQYF. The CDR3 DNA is TGTGCCAGCAGTTACTCGTACGGGAGGGGTTCAGATACGCAGTATTTT.